The rows below give T cell receptor beta chains drawn from one sample of a study of spatial heterogeneity in lung cancer. MiXCR, applied by TCRdb to the 5' RACE reads, yields one record per CDR3 protein. The sample contains some 100,000 distinct CDR3 sequences, approximately 4.4% of which appear only once. The starting material was lung tumor tissue, obtained at surgery. These receptors all come from a male donor with early-stage non-small cell lung cancer. Both conserved end residues are part of each CDR3. The order of the fields is D gene, clone size, J gene, V gene, CDR3 protein, CDR3 DNA. The D gene is left open where the match is weak. Rows may omit the clone size; those that give it use once, few, many or a size class.

d_gene: NA
abundance: NA
j_gene: TRBJ2-1
v_gene: TRBV20-1
CDR3aa: CSPRRGRGNEQFF
CDR3nt: TGCAGCCCTCGGAGGGGGAGAGGGAATGAGCAGTTCTTC

d_gene: TRBD2
abundance: many
j_gene: TRBJ2-4
v_gene: TRBV5-5
CDR3aa: CASIGTSGSNIQYF
CDR3nt: TGTGCCAGCATCGGGACTAGCGGGTCCAACATTCAGTACTTC

d_gene: TRBD1
abundance: many
j_gene: TRBJ1-6
v_gene: TRBV6-6
CDR3aa: CASSYRGQFHSPLHF
CDR3nt: TGTGCCAGCAGCTACAGGGGGCAGTTCCATTCACCCCTCCACTTT

d_gene: NA
abundance: few
j_gene: TRBJ2-1
v_gene: TRBV15
CDR3aa: CATSRMRPSYNEQFF
CDR3nt: TGTGCCACCAGCAGAATGCGGCCCTCCTACAATGAGCAGTTCTTC

d_gene: NA
abundance: NA
j_gene: TRBJ1-2
v_gene: TRBV20-1
CDR3aa: CSARDDTSDRHLLWSYTF
CDR3nt: TGCAGTGCTAGAGATGATACTTCGGATCGGCATCTTCTATGGAGCTACACCTTC

d_gene: NA
abundance: NA
j_gene: TRBJ2-7
v_gene: TRBV5-5
CDR3aa: CASSLEEAGKYF
CDR3nt: TGTGCCAGCAGCTTGGAGGAGGCAGGCAAGTACTTC

d_gene: NA
abundance: few
j_gene: TRBJ2-5
v_gene: TRBV3-1
CDR3aa: CASSQDSGSQSETQYF
CDR3nt: TGTGCCAGCAGCCAAGATTCAGGGAGTCAGAGTGAGACCCAGTACTTC

d_gene: TRBD2
abundance: many
j_gene: TRBJ2-1
v_gene: TRBV29-1
CDR3aa: CSSHEGGRNIAQFF
CDR3nt: TGCAGCTCCCATGAGGGCGGGAGGAATATCGCGCAGTTCTTC

d_gene: TRBD1
abundance: many
j_gene: TRBJ2-3
v_gene: TRBV7-9
CDR3aa: CASSEGTGDFRDTQYF
CDR3nt: TGTGCCAGCAGCGAAGGGACAGGGGATTTTAGAGATACGCAGTATTTT

d_gene: TRBD2
abundance: few
j_gene: TRBJ2-7
v_gene: TRBV20-1
CDR3aa: CSALPPGLAETYEQYF
CDR3nt: TGCAGTGCCCTACCGCCGGGACTAGCGGAAACCTACGAGCAGTACTTC

d_gene: TRBD1
abundance: NA
j_gene: TRBJ2-2
v_gene: TRBV18
CDR3aa: CASSVGTVNTGELFF
CDR3nt: TGTGCCAGCTCAGTCGGGACAGTTAACACCGGGGAGCTGTTTTTT

d_gene: NA
abundance: few
j_gene: TRBJ1-4
v_gene: TRBV5-1
CDR3aa: CASSPALAGGNEKLFF
CDR3nt: TGCGCCAGCAGCCCCGCGTTGGCGGGAGGGAATGAAAAACTGTTTTTT

d_gene: NA
abundance: many
j_gene: TRBJ2-5
v_gene: TRBV28
CDR3aa: CASSGPAREYQETQYF
CDR3nt: TGTGCCAGCAGTGGGCCGGCCAGAGAATACCAAGAGACCCAGTACTTC